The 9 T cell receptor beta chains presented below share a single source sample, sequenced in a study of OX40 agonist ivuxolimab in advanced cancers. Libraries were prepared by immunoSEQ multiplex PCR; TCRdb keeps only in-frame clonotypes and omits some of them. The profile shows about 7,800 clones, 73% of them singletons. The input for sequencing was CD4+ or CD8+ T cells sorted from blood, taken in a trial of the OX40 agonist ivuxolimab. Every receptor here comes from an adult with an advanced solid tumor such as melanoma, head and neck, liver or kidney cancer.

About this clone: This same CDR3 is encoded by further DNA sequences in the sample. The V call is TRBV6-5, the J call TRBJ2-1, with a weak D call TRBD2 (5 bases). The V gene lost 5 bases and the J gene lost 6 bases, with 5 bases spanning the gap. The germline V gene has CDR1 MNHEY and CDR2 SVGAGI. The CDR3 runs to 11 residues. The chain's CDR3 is CASSEGNEQFF. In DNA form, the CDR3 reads TGTGCCAGCAGTGAGGGCAATGAGCAGTTCTTC.

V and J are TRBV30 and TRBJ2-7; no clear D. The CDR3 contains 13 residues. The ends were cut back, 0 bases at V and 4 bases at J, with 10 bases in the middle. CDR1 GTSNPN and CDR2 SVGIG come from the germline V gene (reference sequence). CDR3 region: CAWSVGKGYEQYF. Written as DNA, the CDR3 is TGTGCCTGGAGTGTAGGAAAAGGGTACGAGCAGTACTTC.

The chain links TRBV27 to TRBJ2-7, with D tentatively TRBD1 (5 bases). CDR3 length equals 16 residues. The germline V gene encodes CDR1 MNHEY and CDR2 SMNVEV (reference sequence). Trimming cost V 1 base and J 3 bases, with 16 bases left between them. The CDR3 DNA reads TGTGCCAGCAGTTTATTTTGGGGCCGGCGGAGCTACGAGCAGTACTTC. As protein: CASSLFWGRRSYEQYF.

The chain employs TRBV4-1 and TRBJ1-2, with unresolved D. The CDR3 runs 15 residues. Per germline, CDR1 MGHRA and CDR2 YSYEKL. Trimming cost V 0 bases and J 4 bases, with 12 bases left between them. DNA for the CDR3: TGCGCCAGCAGCCAAGAGGGTTGGGGAGGCTATGGCTACACCTTC. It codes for CASSQEGWGGYGYTF.

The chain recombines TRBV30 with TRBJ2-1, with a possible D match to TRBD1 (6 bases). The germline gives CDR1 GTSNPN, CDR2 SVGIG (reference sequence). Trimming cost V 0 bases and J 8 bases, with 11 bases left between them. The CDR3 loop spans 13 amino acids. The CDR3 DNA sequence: TGTGCCTGGAGTGTACGGGACAATCATGAGCAGTTCTTC. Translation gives CAWSVRDNHEQFF.

The CDR3 here is CASSSMDRGRRNEKLFF. CDR3 coding DNA: TGTGCCAGCAGCTCCATGGACAGGGGCCGGCGTAATGAAAAACTGTTTTTT. The chain carries TRBV7-9 and TRBJ1-4, with TRBD1 matching 9 bases. Germline V gene lookup returns CDR1 SEHNR and CDR2 FQNEAQ (reference sequence). This CDR3 comprises 17 residues. V shed 4 bases, J shed 4 bases, and the junction held 10 bases outside the gene matches.

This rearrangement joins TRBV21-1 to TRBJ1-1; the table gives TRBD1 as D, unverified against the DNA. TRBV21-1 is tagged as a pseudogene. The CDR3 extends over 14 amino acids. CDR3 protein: CASSPADRYTEAFF. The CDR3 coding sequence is TGTGCCAGCAGCCCTGCGGACAGGTACACTGAAGCTTTCTTT.

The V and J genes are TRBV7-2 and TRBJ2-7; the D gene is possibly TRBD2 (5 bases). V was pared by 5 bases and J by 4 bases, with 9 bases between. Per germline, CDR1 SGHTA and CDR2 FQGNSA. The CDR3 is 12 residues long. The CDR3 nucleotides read TGTGCCAGCAGCCCCGGCGGGTACGAGCAGTACTTC. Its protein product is CASSPGGYEQYF.

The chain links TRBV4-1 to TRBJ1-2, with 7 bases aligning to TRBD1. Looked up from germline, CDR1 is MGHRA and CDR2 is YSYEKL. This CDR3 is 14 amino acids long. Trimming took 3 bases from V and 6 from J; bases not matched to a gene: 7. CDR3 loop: CASSQRDSLNGYTF. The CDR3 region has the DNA TGCGCCAGCAGCCAGCGGGACAGCCTGAATGGCTACACCTTC.